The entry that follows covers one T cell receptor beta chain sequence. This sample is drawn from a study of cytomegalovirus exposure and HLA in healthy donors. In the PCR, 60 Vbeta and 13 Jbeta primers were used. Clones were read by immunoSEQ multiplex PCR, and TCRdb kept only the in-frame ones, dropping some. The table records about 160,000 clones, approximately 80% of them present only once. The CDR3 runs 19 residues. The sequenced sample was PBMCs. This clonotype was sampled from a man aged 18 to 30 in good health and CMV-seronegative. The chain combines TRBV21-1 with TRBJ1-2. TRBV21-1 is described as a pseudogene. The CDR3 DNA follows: TGTGCCAGCAGCCCTACAATGGGGGGAAACAGGAAGAGCGAGGATGGCTACACCTTC. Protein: CASSPTMGGNRKSEDGYTF.